This T cell receptor beta chain was sequenced in a study of Graves' ophthalmopathy and Graves' hyperthyroidism. Physicians reached a diagnosis by relying on clinical symptoms, serum thyroxine, TRAb, thyroid ultrasound and orbital computed tomography. The table lists this clonotype with many counts. Using RNA transcripts, the TCR beta CDR3 regions were amplified. HTBI primers served in a first-round RT-PCR, which a second-round multiplex PCR followed. Using its own MiXCR run on the multiplex PCR reads, TCRdb lists one record per CDR3 protein. This table holds approximately 160,000 distinct CDR3 sequences, roughly two fifths found once. CDR3 length equals 17 residues. The junction had 13 bases not matched to a gene; V was cut back by 6 bases and J by 0 bases. Germline V gene lookup returns CDR1 MDHEN and CDR2 SYDVKM.

The sequence came from a man between 25 and 39 years old with Graves' ophthalmopathy. The rearrangement uses TRBV28 and TRBJ2-7; TRBD2 matches 8 bases. The sample taken for sequencing was peripheral blood. The CDR3 spells CASSPPNSGIYSYEQYF. CDR3 coding DNA: TGTGCCAGCAGCCCTCCGAATAGCGGGATATACTCCTACGAGCAGTACTTC.